Sequencing of this T cell receptor beta chain was carried out in a study of blood T cells in healthy people across ages. Study-wide points: Fewer expanded clones and more diversity marked long-lived versus aged donors. Because donor CMV status was unknown, expanded clonotype changes were possibly confounded. Estimated diversity across one million T cells was deemed an underestimate.

A second PCR of roughly 7 to 11 cycles used a sample-barcoded 5' primer and a J-beta primer mix. A template-switch adaptor with 12 random nucleotides tagged each cDNA molecule. TCRdb re-derived calls from the 5' RACE reads in MiXCR, one entry per CDR3 protein. The sample has some 1.1 million distinct CDR3 sequences, under 40% seen once. About this clonotype itself: Its matching antigen is unknown.

This sequence was found in a man younger than 35 in good health. Sequenced material: blood.

CDR3 sequence reads: CASSPWQGYTF. CDR3 coding DNA: TGTGCCAGCAGCCCATGGCAGGGCTACACCTTC. V and J are TRBV3-1 and TRBJ1-2; no clear D gene. This CDR3 spans 11 amino acids. The V gene's germline CDR1 is LGHDT and CDR2 YNNKEL (reference sequence). V lost 4 bases to trimming and J lost 8 bases, with 8 bases between them. The full variable domain, in which reference TRBV3-1 and TRBJ1-2 provide the parts outside the CDR3, is DTAVSQTPKYLVTQMGNDKSIKCEQNLGHDTMYWYKQDSKKFLKIMFSYNNKELIINETVPNRFSPKSPDKAHLNLHINSLELGDSAVYFCASSPWQGYTFGSGTRLTVV.